The 5 T cell receptor beta chains listed next were all sequenced from one sample in a study of blood T cell repertoires in COVID-19. Assay: immunoSEQ multiplex PCR; the TCRdb copy retains only in-frame clones and omits some. This table has about 170,000 clones, less than 85% appearing once. What was sequenced was PBMCs or T cells enriched from blood (not recorded which). The receptors derive from a man aged 45-60 years who had recovered from COVID-19.

The V gene is TRBV7-3, the J gene TRBJ1-1; possibly TRBD1 for D (5 bases). CDR3 length: 13 residues. CDR1 and CDR2 (germline): SGHTA, FQGTGA. The ends were cut back, 5 bases at V and 10 bases at J, with 17 bases in the middle. DNA of the CDR3: TGTGCCAGCAGCGAACTCGGGAGGGGACGAGCTTTCTTT. Protein product: CASSELGRGRAFF.

This sequence joins TRBV6-2 or TRBV6-3 and TRBJ1-5, with 9 bases identical to TRBD1. CDR3 length: 16 amino acids. Germline V gene lookup returns CDR1 MNHEY and CDR2 SVGEGT. The J segment lost 3 bases and the V segment lost 0 bases, leaving 3 bases of the junction unmatched. CDR3 in DNA: TGTGCCAGCAGTTACTCACAGGGGGCGCACAATCAGCCCCAGCATTTT. Amino acid sequence: CASSYSQGAHNQPQHF.

The rearrangement links TRBV7-9 to TRBJ1-2, with 7 bases matching TRBD1. After removal of 0 bases from V and 5 bases from J, the junction contained 12 bases not matched to a gene. Germline V gene data show CDR1 as SEHNR and CDR2 as FQNEAQ (reference sequence). CDR3 length: 17 amino acids. The CDR3 protein is CASSLAGLLDRSYGYTF. The CDR3 region has the DNA TGTGCCAGCAGCTTAGCGGGGTTGTTGGACAGGTCTTATGGCTACACCTTC.

V usage is TRBV20-1 and J usage is TRBJ1-1; no clear D gene. Germline CDR1 is DFQATT and CDR2 is SNEGSKA (reference sequence). The CDR3 length is 12 residues. Between the trimmed V and J ends, which lost 3 bases and 6 bases, there was a span of 11 bases. CDR3 in amino acids: CSASPGFAEAFF. The CDR3 DNA is TGCAGTGCTAGTCCAGGTTTCGCTGAAGCTTTCTTT.

The chain is built from TRBV27 and TRBJ2-3; D possibly corresponds to TRBD2 (5 bases). CDR3 length: 14 amino acids. In germline, CDR1 is MNHEY, CDR2 SMNVEV (reference sequence). Trimming left V 2 bases short and J 4 bases short, with 10 bases between. For the CDR3, the DNA is TGTGCCAGCAGTTTAGGACTTTCCCCAGATACGCAGTATTTT. It yields the protein CASSLGLSPDTQYF.